This T cell receptor (beta chain) appears in the sequencing data of a study of graft-versus-host responses after intestinal transplantation. Study-wide context: All recipients were transplanted with multivisceral, liver-intestinal, or isolated intestinal grafts. Every recipient had anti-thymocyte globulin induction and around 3 years of tacrolimus plus steroids.

The assay was immunoSEQ multiplex PCR, and TCRdb's table has in-frame clones only and misses some. The data hold around 87,000 clones, with roughly 92% observed a single time. Study-level results: High graft-versus-host to host-versus-graft clonal ratios were found in allografts of patients who had graft-donor T cell macrochimerism. Detection of GvH clones occurred in recipient marrow, and some had their first appearance in ileum or blood.

About this clone: The antigen is not known.

The receptor's source is a human donor who was the organ donor for an intestinal transplant. The sample in question was unstimulated CD8+ T cells sorted from spleen or lymph node cells, obtained before transplant.

CDR3 loop: CASSLELDRGPNYGYTF. The CDR3 coding sequence is TGTGCCAGCAGCTTAGAGTTGGACAGGGGCCCGAACTATGGCTACACCTTC. V usage is TRBV7-2 and J usage is TRBJ1-2; 9 nucleotides agree with TRBD1. The germline V gene has CDR1 SGHTA and CDR2 FQGNSA. There are 17 residues in the CDR3. Unmatched junction bases numbered 8, after V lost 1 base and J lost 2 bases.